These T cell receptor beta chains were read from a single sample in a study of spatial heterogeneity in lung cancer. Via MiXCR, TCRdb re-called the 5' RACE reads, giving one row per CDR3 protein. The sample comprises about 45,000 distinct CDR3 sequences, over 9.5% of which are singletons, and approximately 40% rests with the top ten. The source was PBMCs, collected at surgery. All receptors come from a female donor with early-stage non-small cell lung cancer. Both conserved end residues are trimmed from each CDR3. D genes are given only for firm matches.

j_call | d_call | v_call | cdr3_aa
TRBJ2-5 | TRBD1 | TRBV7-2 | ASSSQTGKQETQY
TRBJ1-1 | TRBD1 | TRBV5-4 | ASSFGQGRDTEAF
TRBJ2-7 | TRBD1 | TRBV7-2 | ASSAWDSSTYEQY
TRBJ2-2 | TRBD2 | TRBV7-9 | ASSSGLEAGELF
TRBJ1-5 | - | TRBV23-1 | ASSRGLINPPQH
TRBJ2-7 | - | TRBV29-1 | SARPSREQY
TRBJ1-1 | - | TRBV5-1 | ASSPLQGLNTEAF
TRBJ2-3 | - | TRBV3-1 | ASSQEELRITDTQY
TRBJ2-7 | - | TRBV6-1 | ASSWDKNYEQY
TRBJ2-7 | - | TRBV6-1 | ASSRGEQY
TRBJ2-7 | - | TRBV3-1 | ASSNREWGYEQY
TRBJ1-6 | - | TRBV28 | ATRGFRNSPLH
TRBJ2-7 | TRBD1 | TRBV12-3/TRBV12-4 | ASSWTGQGGYEQY
TRBJ1-5 | - | TRBV6-1 | ASSGPVGGGPQH
TRBJ2-3 | TRBD2 | TRBV24-1 | ATSDPGLAGGDTQY
TRBJ2-3 | - | TRBV28 | ASSSAGAITDTQY
TRBJ2-1 | - | TRBV19 | ASSIVDEDNEQF
TRBJ2-7 | TRBD2 | TRBV20-1 | SARATSGGNYEQY
TRBJ1-1 | - | TRBV5-4 | ASSLVGASTEAF
TRBJ2-7 | - | TRBV5-1 | ASSLRPDGGEQY
TRBJ2-4 | - | TRBV30 | AWSEGGNIQY
TRBJ2-3 | - | TRBV6-2/TRBV6-3 | ASSYGSRTDTQY
TRBJ1-1 | - | TRBV6-2/TRBV6-3 | ASTPPGHLTEAF
TRBJ1-4 | - | TRBV20-1 | SARSEDSLWEKLF
TRBJ2-3 | - | TRBV7-9 | ASSLVGGPSDTQY
TRBJ2-1 | TRBD2 | TRBV7-8 | ASSLASGGASPNEQF
TRBJ1-4 | TRBD1 | TRBV12-3/TRBV12-4 | ASTQGGRGNEKLF
TRBJ1-5 | - | TRBV28 | ASGIEQGRSQPQH
TRBJ2-7 | - | TRBV5-6 | ASSSAITSYDEQY
TRBJ2-1 | TRBD2 | TRBV6-5 | ASSLRGSGVYNEQF
TRBJ2-7 | - | TRBV11-2 | ASSLGSGRAYEQY
TRBJ2-3 | TRBD1 | TRBV16 | ASSQFRQGYTDTQY
TRBJ1-1 | - | TRBV7-8 | ASSYLRGKVEAF
TRBJ2-7 | TRBD1 | TRBV11-2 | ASSSGQGDEQY
TRBJ2-3 | - | TRBV5-1 | ASSMEPAAADTQY
TRBJ1-6 | - | TRBV6-2/TRBV6-3 | ASTQLRNSPLH
TRBJ1-2 | - | TRBV20-1 | SAQSGNYGYT
TRBJ1-1 | - | TRBV7-2 | ASSALAGAEAF
TRBJ2-1 | - | TRBV20-1 | SARTVGGHYNEQF
TRBJ1-6 | - | TRBV12-3/TRBV12-4 | ASSRGDLSSYNSPLH
TRBJ1-1 | - | TRBV9 | ASSVGGTDTEAF
TRBJ2-2 | - | TRBV29-1 | SVGYRGDTGELF
TRBJ1-6 | - | TRBV7-2 | ASSPTPTYNSPLH
TRBJ1-4 | TRBD1 | TRBV6-2/TRBV6-3 | ASNRQGLMREKLF
TRBJ2-2 | - | TRBV28 | ASSSAGRNTGELF
TRBJ2-1 | - | TRBV21-1 | ASSTPPRLSPYNEQF
TRBJ1-1 | - | TRBV30 | AWSSAGGTEAF